This record covers a single T cell receptor beta chain. Its antigen is unknown. The sample originates from a study of T cells in Graves' hyperthyroidism and ophthalmopathy. Study outcomes and limitations: In blood, most of the thyroid clonotypes expanded above 0.001 were also present.

Amplification of TCR beta CDR3 regions used RNA as the template. Primed by the HTBI set, a first-round RT-PCR was run on the TCR CDR3. In TCRdb, the multiplex PCR reads were re-called with MiXCR into one record per CDR3 protein. Of approximately 320,000 distinct CDR3 sequences in the sample, approximately 16% were seen once. Trimming took off 2 bases at V and 0 bases at J, with 11 bases between the two ends. The CDR3 contains 16 residues. The material sequenced was blood. This clonotype was sampled from a man younger than 40 with Graves' hyperthyroidism. The chain combines TRBV12-3 or TRBV12-4 with TRBJ1-3; D gene ambiguous. CDR3: CASSLSRRSSGNTIYF. The DNA for the CDR3 is TGTGCCAGCAGTTTATCCAGGCGCAGCTCTGGAAACACCATATATTTT.